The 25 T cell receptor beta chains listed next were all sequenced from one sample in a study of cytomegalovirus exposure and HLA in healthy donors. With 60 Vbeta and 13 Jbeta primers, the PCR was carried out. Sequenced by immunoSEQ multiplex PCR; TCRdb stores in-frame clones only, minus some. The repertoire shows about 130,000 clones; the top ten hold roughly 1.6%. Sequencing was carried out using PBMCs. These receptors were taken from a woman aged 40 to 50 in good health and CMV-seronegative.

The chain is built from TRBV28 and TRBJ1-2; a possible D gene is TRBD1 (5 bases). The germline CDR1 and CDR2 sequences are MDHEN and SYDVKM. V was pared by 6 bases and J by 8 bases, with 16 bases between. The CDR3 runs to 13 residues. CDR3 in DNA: TGTGCCAGCAGACCCGGGGGTATCAGAGGCTACACCTTC. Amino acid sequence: CASRPGGIRGYTF.

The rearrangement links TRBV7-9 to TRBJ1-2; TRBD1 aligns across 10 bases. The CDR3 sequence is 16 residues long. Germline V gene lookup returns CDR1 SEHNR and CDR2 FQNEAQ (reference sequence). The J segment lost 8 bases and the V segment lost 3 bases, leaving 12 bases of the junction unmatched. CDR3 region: CASSFDRDRGLGGYTF. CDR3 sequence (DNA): TGTGCCAGCAGCTTTGACCGGGACAGGGGATTGGGGGGCTACACCTTC.

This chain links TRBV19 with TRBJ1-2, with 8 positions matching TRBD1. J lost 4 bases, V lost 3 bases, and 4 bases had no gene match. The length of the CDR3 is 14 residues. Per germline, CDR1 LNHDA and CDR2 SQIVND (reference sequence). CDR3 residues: CASSIGQGGYGYTF. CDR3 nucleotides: TGTGCCAGTAGTATCGGACAGGGAGGCTATGGCTACACCTTC.

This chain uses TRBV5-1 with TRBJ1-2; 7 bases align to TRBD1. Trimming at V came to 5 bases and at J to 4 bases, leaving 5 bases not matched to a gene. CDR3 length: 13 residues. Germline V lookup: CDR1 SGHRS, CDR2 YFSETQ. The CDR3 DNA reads TGCGCCAGCAGTCCTGACAGGGCCTATGGCTACACCTTC. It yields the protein CASSPDRAYGYTF.

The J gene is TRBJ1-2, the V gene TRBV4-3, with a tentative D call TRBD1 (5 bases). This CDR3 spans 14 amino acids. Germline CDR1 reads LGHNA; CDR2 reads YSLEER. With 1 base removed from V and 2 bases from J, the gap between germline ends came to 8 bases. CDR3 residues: CASSQGSGNYGYTF. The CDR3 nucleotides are TGCGCCAGCAGCCAAGGATCAGGGAACTATGGCTACACCTTC.

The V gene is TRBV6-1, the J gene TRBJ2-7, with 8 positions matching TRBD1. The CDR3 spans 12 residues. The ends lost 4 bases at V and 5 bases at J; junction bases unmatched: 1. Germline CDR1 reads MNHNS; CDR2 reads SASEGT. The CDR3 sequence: CASSADRDEQYV. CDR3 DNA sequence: TGTGCCAGCAGTGCGGACAGGGACGAGCAGTACGTC.

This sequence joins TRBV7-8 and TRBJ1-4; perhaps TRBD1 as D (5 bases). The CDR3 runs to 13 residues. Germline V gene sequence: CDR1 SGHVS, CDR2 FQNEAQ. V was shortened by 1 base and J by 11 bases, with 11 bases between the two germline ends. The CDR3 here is CASSLVTDGKLFF. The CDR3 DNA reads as TGTGCCAGCAGCTTAGTGACAGATGGGAAACTGTTTTTT. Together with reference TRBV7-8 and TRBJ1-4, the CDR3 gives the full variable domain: GAGVSQSPRYKVAKRGQDVALRCDPISGHVSLFWYQQALGQGPEFLTYFQNEAQLDKSGLPSDRFFAERPEGSVSTLKIQRTQQEDSAVYLCASSLVTDGKLFFGSGTQLSVL.

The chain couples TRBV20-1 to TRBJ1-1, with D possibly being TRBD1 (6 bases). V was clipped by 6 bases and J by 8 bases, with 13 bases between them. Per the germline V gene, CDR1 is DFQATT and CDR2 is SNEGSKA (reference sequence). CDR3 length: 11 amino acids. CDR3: CSARGWEEAFF. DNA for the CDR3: TGCAGTGCCAGGGGATGGGAGGAAGCTTTCTTT.

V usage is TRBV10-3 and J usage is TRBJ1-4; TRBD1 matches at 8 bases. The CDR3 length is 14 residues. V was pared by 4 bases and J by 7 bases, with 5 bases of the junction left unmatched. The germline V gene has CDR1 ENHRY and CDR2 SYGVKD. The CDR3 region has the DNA TGTGCCATCAGTGGTCAGGGGGCTCCTGAAAAACTGTTTTTT. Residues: CAISGQGAPEKLFF.

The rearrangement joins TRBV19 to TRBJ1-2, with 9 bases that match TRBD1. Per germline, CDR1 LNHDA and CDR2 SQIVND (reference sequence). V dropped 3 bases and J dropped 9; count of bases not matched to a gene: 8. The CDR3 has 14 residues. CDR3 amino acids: CASSIPGQGESYTF. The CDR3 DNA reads TGTGCCAGTAGTATCCCGGGACAGGGAGAAAGCTACACCTTC.

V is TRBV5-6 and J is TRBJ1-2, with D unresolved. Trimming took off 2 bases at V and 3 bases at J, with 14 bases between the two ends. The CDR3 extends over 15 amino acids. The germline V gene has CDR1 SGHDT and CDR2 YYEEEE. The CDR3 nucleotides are TGTGCCAGCAGCTTTCCTGAGGGATCTTACTATGGCTACACCTTC. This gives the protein CASSFPEGSYYGYTF.

The CDR3 sequence: CASSRTGYEQYF. The DNA for the CDR3 is TGTGCCAGCAGCCGCACCGGTTACGAGCAGTACTTC. The chain uses TRBV7-9 and TRBJ2-7; D is unclear. Trimming left V 5 bases short and J 4 bases short, with 9 bases between. There are 12 residues in the CDR3. From germline, CDR1 is SEHNR and CDR2 FQNEAQ (reference sequence). The full variable domain, its missing parts supplied by reference TRBV7-9 and TRBJ2-7, is DTGVSQNPRHKITKRGQNVTFRCDPISEHNRLYWYRQTLGQGPEFLTYFQNEAQLEKSRLLSDRFSAERPKGSFSTLEIQRTEQGDSAMYLCASSRTGYEQYFGPGTRLTVT.

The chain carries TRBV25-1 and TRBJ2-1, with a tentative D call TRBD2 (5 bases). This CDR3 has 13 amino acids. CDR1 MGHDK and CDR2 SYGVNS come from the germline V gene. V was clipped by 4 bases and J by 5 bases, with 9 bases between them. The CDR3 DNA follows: TGTGCCAGCAGTGTACGGGGTAACAATGAGCAGTTCTTC. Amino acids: CASSVRGNNEQFF.

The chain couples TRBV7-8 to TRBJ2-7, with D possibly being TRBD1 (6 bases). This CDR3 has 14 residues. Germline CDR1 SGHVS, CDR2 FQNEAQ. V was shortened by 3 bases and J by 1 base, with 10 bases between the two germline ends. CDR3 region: CASSFNQGSYEQYF. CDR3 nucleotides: TGTGCCAGCAGCTTTAATCAGGGGTCCTACGAGCAGTACTTC.

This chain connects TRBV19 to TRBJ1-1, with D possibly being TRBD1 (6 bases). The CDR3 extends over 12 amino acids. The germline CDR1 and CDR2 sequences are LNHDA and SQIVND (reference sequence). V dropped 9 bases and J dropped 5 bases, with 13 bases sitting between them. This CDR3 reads CASAFQGTEAFF. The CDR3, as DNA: TGTGCCAGCGCCTTCCAGGGGACTGAAGCTTTCTTT.

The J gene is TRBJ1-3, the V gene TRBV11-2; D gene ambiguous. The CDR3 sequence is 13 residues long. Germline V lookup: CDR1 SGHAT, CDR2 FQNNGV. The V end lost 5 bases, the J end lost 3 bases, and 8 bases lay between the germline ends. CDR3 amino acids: CASSIPGGNTIYF. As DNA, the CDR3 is TGTGCCAGCAGCATCCCAGGTGGAAACACCATATATTTT.

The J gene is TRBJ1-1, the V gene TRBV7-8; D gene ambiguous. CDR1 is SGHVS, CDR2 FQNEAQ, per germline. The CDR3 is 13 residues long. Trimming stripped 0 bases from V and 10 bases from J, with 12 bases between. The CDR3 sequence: CASSLAVSQAAFF. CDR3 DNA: TGTGCCAGCAGCTTAGCCGTTAGCCAAGCAGCTTTCTTT.

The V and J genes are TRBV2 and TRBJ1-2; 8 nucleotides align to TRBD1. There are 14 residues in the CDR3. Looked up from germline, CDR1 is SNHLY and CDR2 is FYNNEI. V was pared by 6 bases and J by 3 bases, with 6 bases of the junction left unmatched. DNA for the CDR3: TGTGCCAGCAGCTCGGACAGGGTTTACTATGGCTACACCTTC. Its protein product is CASSSDRVYYGYTF.

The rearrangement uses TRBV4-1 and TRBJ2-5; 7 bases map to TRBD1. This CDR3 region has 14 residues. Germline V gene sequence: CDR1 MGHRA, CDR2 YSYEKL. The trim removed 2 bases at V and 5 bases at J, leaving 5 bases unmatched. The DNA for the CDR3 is TGCGCCAGCAGCCAAATCGAGGGGGCCGAGACCCAGTACTTC. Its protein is CASSQIEGAETQYF.

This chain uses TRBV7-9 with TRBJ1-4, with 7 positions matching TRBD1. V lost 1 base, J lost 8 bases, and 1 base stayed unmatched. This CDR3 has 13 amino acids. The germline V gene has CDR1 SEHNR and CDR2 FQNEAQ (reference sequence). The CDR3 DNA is TGTGCCAGCAGCTTAGACAGGGGAGAAAAACTGTTTTTT. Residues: CASSLDRGEKLFF.

The DNA for the CDR3 is TGTGCCAGCAGACCAACAGGTATCGGACAGCCCCAGCATTTT. Its translation: CASRPTGIGQPQHF. The chain links TRBV6-5 to TRBJ1-5; D may be TRBD1 (5 bases). The V end was cut by 6 bases, the J end by 7 bases, with 16 bases between. This CDR3 has 14 amino acids. Germline CDR1 and CDR2: MNHEY and SVGAGI.

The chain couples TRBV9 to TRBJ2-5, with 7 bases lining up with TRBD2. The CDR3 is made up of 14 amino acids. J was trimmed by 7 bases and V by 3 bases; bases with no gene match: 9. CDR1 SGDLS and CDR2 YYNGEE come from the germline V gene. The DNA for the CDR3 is TGTGCCAGCAGCGCTCGGACTAGTCTCGGGACCCAGTACTTC. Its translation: CASSARTSLGTQYF.

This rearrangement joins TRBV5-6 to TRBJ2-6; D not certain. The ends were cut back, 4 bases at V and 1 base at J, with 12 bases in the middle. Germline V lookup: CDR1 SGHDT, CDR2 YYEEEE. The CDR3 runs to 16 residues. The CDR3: CASSTSGLSGANVLTF. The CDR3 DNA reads TGTGCCAGCAGCACCTCAGGCTTGTCTGGGGCCAACGTCCTGACTTTC.

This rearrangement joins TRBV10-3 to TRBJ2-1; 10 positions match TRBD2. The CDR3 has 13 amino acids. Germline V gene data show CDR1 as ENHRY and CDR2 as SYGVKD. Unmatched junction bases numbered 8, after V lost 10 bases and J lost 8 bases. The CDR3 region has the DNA TGTGCCAAGCGGGGGGGCGAATTCGATGAGCAGTTCTTC. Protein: CAKRGGEFDEQFF.

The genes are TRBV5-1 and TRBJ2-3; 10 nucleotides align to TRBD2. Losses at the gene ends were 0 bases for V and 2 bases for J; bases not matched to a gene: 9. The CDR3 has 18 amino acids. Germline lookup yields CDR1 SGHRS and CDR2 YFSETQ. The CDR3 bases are TGCGCCAGCAGCTTGGGGGGACTAGCGTCTACCTTCACAGATACGCAGTATTTT. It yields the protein CASSLGGLASTFTDTQYF.